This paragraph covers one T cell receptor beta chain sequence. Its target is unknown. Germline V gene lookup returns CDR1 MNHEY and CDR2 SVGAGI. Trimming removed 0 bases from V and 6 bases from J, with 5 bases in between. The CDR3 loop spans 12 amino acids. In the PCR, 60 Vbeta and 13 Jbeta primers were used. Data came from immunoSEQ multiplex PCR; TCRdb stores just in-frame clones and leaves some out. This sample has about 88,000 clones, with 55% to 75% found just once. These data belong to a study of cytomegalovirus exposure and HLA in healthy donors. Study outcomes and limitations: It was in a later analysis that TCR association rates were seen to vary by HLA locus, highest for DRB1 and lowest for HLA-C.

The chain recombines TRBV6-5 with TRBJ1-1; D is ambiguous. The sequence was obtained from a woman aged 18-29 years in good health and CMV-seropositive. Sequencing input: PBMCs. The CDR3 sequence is CASSYSGAEAFF. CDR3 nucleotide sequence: TGTGCCAGCAGTTACTCGGGAGCTGAAGCTTTCTTT.